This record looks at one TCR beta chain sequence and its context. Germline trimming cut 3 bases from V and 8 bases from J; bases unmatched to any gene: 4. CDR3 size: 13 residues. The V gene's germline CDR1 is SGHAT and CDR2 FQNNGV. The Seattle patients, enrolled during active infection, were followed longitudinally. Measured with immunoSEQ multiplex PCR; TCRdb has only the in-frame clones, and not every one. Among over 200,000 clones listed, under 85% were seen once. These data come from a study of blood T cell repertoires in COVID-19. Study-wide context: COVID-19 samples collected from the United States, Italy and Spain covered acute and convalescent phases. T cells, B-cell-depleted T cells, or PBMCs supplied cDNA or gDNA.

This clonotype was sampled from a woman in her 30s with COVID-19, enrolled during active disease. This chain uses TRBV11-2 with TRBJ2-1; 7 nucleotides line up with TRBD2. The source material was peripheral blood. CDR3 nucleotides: TGTGCCAGCAGCTTCGGAGGGAGGGATGAGCAGTTCTTC. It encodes CASSFGGRDEQFF.